This is a list of T cell receptor beta chains from one sample in a study of cytomegalovirus exposure and HLA in healthy donors. Repertoires were generated with immunoSEQ multiplex PCR, while TCRdb's copy carries only in-frame clones and drops some. The data show over 70,000 clones, roughly 81% seen once. The sample consisted of PBMCs. The receptors were sampled from a human donor in good health. CDR3s include the opening cysteine and the closing phenylalanine or tryptophan. The order of the fields is CDR3 length, D gene, clone size, V gene, J gene, CDR3 protein, CDR3 DNA. A D gene is named only where the DNA matches it firmly. The size field is filled for only some rows; it gives once, few, many or a size class.

12	.	.	TRBV19	TRBJ1-2	CASSFVLYGYTF	TGTGCCAGTAGTTTTGTATTGTATGGCTACACCTTC
15	.	few	TRBV30	TRBJ2-1	CAWSVLGGLDNEQFF	TGTGCCTGGAGTGTACTAGGGGGTCTAGACAATGAGCAGTTCTTC
14	.	.	TRBV19	TRBJ1-5	CASRPGTGFQPQHF	TGTGCCAGTAGGCCGGGAACGGGTTTTCAGCCCCAGCATTTT
13	.	.	TRBV7-3	TRBJ2-1	CASSAWRGDEQFF	TGTGCCAGCAGCGCCTGGAGGGGCGATGAGCAGTTCTTC
15	.	few	TRBV9	TRBJ1-2	CASSKAGDEAYGYTF	TGTGCCAGCAGCAAAGCGGGGGACGAAGCCTATGGCTACACCTTC
16	.	.	TRBV5-1	TRBJ2-2	CASGPGGAGNSGELFF	TGCGCCAGCGGCCCTGGAGGGGCAGGGAATTCCGGGGAGCTGTTTTTT
15	.	.	TRBV19	TRBJ2-1	CASSIFDRSYNEQFF	TGTGCCAGTAGTATCTTTGACAGGTCCTACAATGAGCAGTTCTTC
14	.	.	TRBV11-3	TRBJ2-1	CASSLASSYNEQFF	TGTGCCAGCAGCTTGGCCAGCTCCTACAATGAGCAGTTCTTC
14	TRBD1	.	TRBV9	TRBJ2-7	CASSGGTGNREQYF	TGTGCCAGCAGCGGGGGGACAGGGAATCGGGAGCAGTACTTC
15	TRBD2	.	TRBV6-5	TRBJ2-7	CASSYSTSGPYGQYF	TGTGCCAGCAGTTACTCGACTAGCGGGCCGTACGGGCAGTACTTC
16	TRBD2	once	TRBV5-4	TRBJ2-5	CASSSQSGRSRETQYF	TGTGCCAGCAGCTCTCAGAGCGGGAGGTCTCGGGAGACCCAGTACTTC
13	TRBD1	.	TRBV6-5	TRBJ1-2	CASSRDRMDGYTF	TGTGCCAGCAGTCGGGACAGGATGGATGGCTACACCTTC
16	.	medium-sized	TRBV5-4	TRBJ2-1	CASSLAGGTTYNEQFF	TGTGCCAGCAGCTTGGCAGGCGGGACCACCTACAATGAGCAGTTCTTC
19	TRBD2	.	TRBV7-9	TRBJ2-1	CASSLGPTGLAGSYNEQFF	TGTGCCAGCAGCTTAGGACCCACGGGACTAGCGGGATCCTACAATGAGCAGTTCTTC
16	TRBD2	.	TRBV11-2	TRBJ2-7	CASSLGSGRVSYEQYF	TGTGCCAGCAGCTTAGGGTCAGGGAGGGTCTCCTACGAGCAGTACTTC
18	TRBD2	few	TRBV25-1	TRBJ2-7	CASSESILAGHHSYEQYF	TGTGCCAGCAGTGAATCGATACTAGCGGGACATCACTCCTACGAGCAGTACTTC
14	TRBD1	.	TRBV5-4	TRBJ1-2	CASSLEGGERGYTF	TGTGCCAGCAGCTTGGAAGGGGGCGAGCGCGGCTACACCTTC
15	.	.	TRBV6-5	TRBJ1-1	CASSYSGLMNTEAFF	TGTGCCAGCAGTTACTCGGGACTCATGAACACTGAAGCTTTCTTT
16	TRBD1	.	TRBV6-6	TRBJ1-1	CASSRDRTGVNTEAFF	TGTGCCAGCAGTCGGGACAGGACGGGAGTGAACACTGAAGCTTTCTTT
16	TRBD2	few	TRBV7-6	TRBJ2-7	CASSPRQRELSYEQYF	TGTGCCAGCAGCCCCCGGCAGCGGGAGCTCTCCTACGAGCAGTACTTC
16	.	.	TRBV6-5	TRBJ2-1	CASSLLFGGPYNEQFF	TGTGCCAGCAGTTTACTATTCGGGGGACCCTACAATGAGCAGTTCTTC
13	.	few	TRBV6-5	TRBJ1-1	CASRPHKNTEAFF	TGTGCCAGCAGACCACATAAGAACACTGAAGCTTTCTTT
12	.	.	TRBV5-4	TRBJ1-4	CASSFWGEKLFF	TGTGCCAGCAGCTTCTGGGGCGAAAAACTGTTTTTT
13	.	medium-sized	TRBV6-1	TRBJ1-5	CASSELTQGSQHF	TGTGCCAGCTCAGAGCTTACACAGGGCTCCCAGCATTTT
16	.	.	TRBV25-1	TRBJ1-4	CASSESFGATNEKLFF	TGTGCCAGCAGTGAATCGTTCGGTGCAACTAATGAAAAACTGTTTTTT
14	.	once	TRBV6-6	TRBJ2-7	CASNLNRGGYEQYF	TGTGCCAGCAACCTAAACAGGGGGGGCTACGAGCAGTACTTC
13	TRBD1	.	TRBV27	TRBJ1-2	CASSVGTGVGYTF	TGTGCCAGCAGTGTCGGGACAGGGGTTGGCTACACCTTC
14	.	.	TRBV28	TRBJ2-1	CASSQFRAPGEQFF	TGTGCCAGCAGTCAATTCAGGGCACCGGGTGAGCAGTTCTTC
14	.	few	TRBV6-1	TRBJ1-3	CASSILTGTNTIYF	TGTGCCAGCAGTATACTGACAGGAACGAACACCATATATTTT
14	.	.	TRBV7-9	TRBJ1-1	CASSLRGTNTEAFF	TGTGCCAGCAGCTTAAGGGGTACGAACACTGAAGCTTTCTTT
17	TRBD2	once	TRBV4-1	TRBJ2-7	CASSQDENSGSMNEQYF	TGCGCCAGCAGCCAAGATGAGAATAGCGGGAGTATGAACGAGCAGTACTTC
15	.	.	TRBV10-2	TRBJ1-1	CASILQGYENTEAFF	TGCGCCAGCATTCTACAGGGTTATGAGAACACTGAAGCTTTCTTT
15	TRBD1	.	TRBV7-9	TRBJ2-5	CASSKRDSPRETQYF	TGTGCCAGCTCTAAGAGGGACAGCCCTCGGGAGACCCAGTACTTC
14	.	.	TRBV6-1	TRBJ2-1	CASTKRDFYNEQFF	TGTGCCAGCACCAAGCGAGACTTCTACAATGAGCAGTTCTTC
13	.	.	TRBV6-1	TRBJ1-2	CASSEVPGFGYPF	TGTGCCAGCAGTGAAGTCCCGGGGTTTGGCTACCCCTTC
15	.	few	TRBV13	TRBJ2-3	CASHGLGSGGDTQYF	TGTGCATCTCACGGACTGGGCTCGGGTGGAGATACGCAGTATTTT
16	.	.	TRBV2	TRBJ2-1	CASSEGFQGRYNEQFF	TGTGCCAGCAGTGAAGGTTTCCAGGGTCGGTACAATGAGCAGTTCTTC
15	TRBD1	.	TRBV6-1	TRBJ1-2	CASTLAGTGVYGYTF	TGTGCCAGCACCCTTGCCGGGACAGGGGTCTATGGCTACACCTTC
14	.	.	TRBV4-1	TRBJ1-2	CASSQGSGNYGYTF	TGCGCCAGCAGCCAAGGGTCAGGGAACTATGGCTACACCTTC
13	TRBD2	.	TRBV30	TRBJ2-3	CAWRTSGVWTQYF	TGTGCCTGGAGGACTAGCGGGGTGTGGACGCAGTATTTT
16	TRBD1	.	TRBV6-6	TRBJ1-2	CASSSPRDRHNYGYTF	TGTGCCAGCAGTAGCCCTCGGGACAGACATAACTATGGCTACACCTTC
12	.	.	TRBV29-1	TRBJ2-7	CSVEGDRYEQYF	TGCAGCGTTGAAGGTGACAGATACGAGCAGTACTTC
13	.	.	TRBV7-9	TRBJ1-1	CASSVLINTEAFF	TGTGCCAGCAGCGTACTCATTAACACTGAAGCTTTCTTT
13	TRBD2	.	TRBV5-6	TRBJ2-7	CASSLGGNYEQYF	TGTGCCAGCAGCCTCGGGGGGAACTACGAGCAGTACTTC
17	TRBD1	few	TRBV7-9	TRBJ2-5	CASSLAVGRGLQETQYF	TGTGCCAGCAGCTTAGCGGTTGGCAGGGGGTTACAAGAGACCCAGTACTTC
15	TRBD2	.	TRBV6-4	TRBJ2-3	CASSSTSESTDTQYF	TGTGCCAGCAGTTCGACTAGCGAGAGCACAGATACGCAGTATTTT
12	.	.	TRBV7-9	TRBJ2-7	CASSLTNHEQYF	TGTGCCAGCAGCCTCACAAACCACGAGCAGTACTTC
13	.	few	TRBV6-6	TRBJ1-2	CASSYRPAYGYTF	TGTGCCAGCAGTTACCGGCCAGCGTATGGCTACACCTTC
15	TRBD1	.	TRBV10-3	TRBJ1-3	CAISETGGNGNTIYF	TGTGCCATCAGTGAGACAGGGGGCAATGGAAACACCATATATTTT
13	.	.	TRBV10-1	TRBJ1-1	CASSGHLNTEAFF	TGCGCCAGCAGTGGACACCTGAACACTGAAGCTTTCTTT
12	TRBD2	once	TRBV29-1	TRBJ2-3	CSVGSSGITQYF	TGCAGCGTTGGGTCTAGCGGGATCACGCAGTATTTT
13	.	.	TRBV5-6	TRBJ2-3	CASSLTVLDTQYF	TGTGCCAGCAGCTTGACTGTACTTGATACGCAGTATTTT
12	TRBD1	.	TRBV29-1	TRBJ2-5	CSAWTGRETQYF	TGCAGCGCTTGGACAGGCCGGGAGACCCAGTACTTC
12	.	.	TRBV2	TRBJ1-4	CASSEQDEKLFF	TGTGCCAGCAGTGAACAGGATGAAAAACTGTTTTTT
15	.	.	TRBV5-1	TRBJ2-5	CASSLWTATKETQYF	TGCGCCAGCAGCTTATGGACAGCTACAAAAGAGACCCAGTACTTC
15	TRBD2	once	TRBV7-8	TRBJ2-7	CASSLVVAGGEEQYF	TGTGCCAGCAGCTTAGTTGTAGCGGGAGGAGAGGAGCAGTACTTC
19	TRBD1	.	TRBV4-1	TRBJ1-5	CASSQDGTGGIVSNQPQHF	TGCGCCAGCAGCCAAGATGGAACAGGGGGCATAGTAAGCAATCAGCCCCAGCATTTT
14	.	.	TRBV6-5	TRBJ2-5	CASRGTVKGETQYF	TGTGCCAGCCGGGGTACCGTCAAGGGAGAGACCCAGTACTTC
12	.	.	TRBV7-2	TRBJ2-5	CASRQAPETQYF	TGTGCCAGCCGGCAGGCCCCAGAGACCCAGTACTTC
16	TRBD1	.	TRBV6-1	TRBJ1-2	CASSVGTGGGFYGYTF	TGTGCCAGCAGTGTGGGGACAGGGGGCGGATTCTATGGCTACACCTTC